Below, 30 T cell receptor beta chains from the same sample are listed, as sequenced in a study of blood T cell repertoires in COVID-19. TCRdb's copy holds only in-frame clones and misses some; the assay was immunoSEQ multiplex PCR. The sample consists of about 120,000 clones, around 76% of them appearing once. Sequenced: peripheral blood. The receptors derive from a man aged 60 to 75 with acute or convalescent COVID-19.

This rearrangement joins TRBV5-1 to TRBJ1-2, with D maybe TRBD1 (5 bases). Trimming left V 0 bases short and J 3 bases short, with 12 bases between. Germline V lookup: CDR1 SGHRS, CDR2 YFSETQ. The CDR3 sequence is 15 residues long. CDR3 in amino acids: CASSLAGDGDYGYTF. DNA for the CDR3: TGCGCCAGCAGCTTGGCGGGGGATGGTGACTATGGCTACACCTTC.

The table lists this clone with a count of one. The rearrangement joins TRBV5-1 to TRBJ2-3; D remains unclear. Trimming stripped 0 bases from V and 2 bases from J, with 7 bases between. Germline CDR1 reads SGHRS; CDR2 reads YFSETQ. The CDR3 is made up of 14 amino acids. CDR3: CASSLDRFTDTQYF. Written as DNA, the CDR3 is TGCGCCAGCAGCTTGGACAGATTCACAGATACGCAGTATTTT. Together with reference TRBV5-1 and TRBJ2-3, the CDR3 gives the full variable domain: KAGVTQTPRYLIKTRGQQVTLSCSPISGHRSVSWYQQTPGQGLQFLFEYFSETQRNKGNFPGRFSGRQFSNSRSEMNVSTLELGDSALYLCASSLDRFTDTQYFGPGTRLTVL.

J is TRBJ2-7 and V is TRBV14; 12 bases match TRBD2. The germline V gene has CDR1 SGHDN and CDR2 FVKESK. V trimming: 2 bases; J trimming: 4 bases; junction bases outside the gene matches: 3. This CDR3 region has 15 residues. The CDR3 here is CASSQLGTSGYEQYF. DNA of the CDR3: TGTGCCAGCAGCCAATTAGGGACTAGCGGGTACGAGCAGTACTTC.

A few counts support this clone. The chain employs TRBV11-2 and TRBJ1-3; D gene unclear. Trimming shortened V by 1 base and J by 0 bases, and 10 bases separated the two germline ends. This CDR3 is 16 amino acids long. The V gene's germline CDR1 is SGHAT and CDR2 FQNNGV. CDR3 in amino acids: CASSLATGLSGNTIYF. Here the CDR3 DNA reads TGTGCCAGCAGCTTAGCTACGGGTCTCTCTGGAAACACCATATATTTT.

The rearrangement links TRBV4-1 to TRBJ2-7, with no clear D. Germline V gives CDR1 MGHRA, CDR2 YSYEKL. The CDR3 is 15 amino acids. Trimming removed 3 bases from V and 5 bases from J, with 17 bases in between. The CDR3 here is CASSHLLGTANEQYF. CDR3 coding DNA: TGCGCCAGCAGCCATCTACTTGGCACAGCTAACGAGCAGTACTTC.

V and J are TRBV4-2 and TRBJ1-2, with a tentative D call TRBD1 (5 bases). Trimming cost V 0 bases and J 7 bases, with 15 bases left between them. Germline V gene sequence: CDR1 LGHNA, CDR2 YNFKEQ. This CDR3 contains 15 residues. CDR3 coding DNA: TGTGCCAGCAGCCAAGATCCCTCAGGGTCCCGTGGCTACACCTTC. It specifies CASSQDPSGSRGYTF.

The genes are TRBV6-6 and TRBJ2-6; 8 nucleotides align to TRBD2. Germline-derived CDR1 and CDR2 are MNHNY and SVGAGI (reference sequence). This CDR3 comprises 18 residues. Losses at the gene ends were 5 bases for V and 4 bases for J; bases not matched to a gene: 13. The chain's CDR3 is CASSLDARGGNGANVLTF. In nucleotides, the CDR3 is TGTGCCAGCAGTCTCGATGCACGGGGGGGCAACGGGGCCAACGTCCTGACTTTC.

This clone was detected only once. J is TRBJ1-2 and V is TRBV2; 7 bases match TRBD1. Trimming took 4 bases from V and 4 from J; bases not matched to a gene: 3. The germline V gene encodes CDR1 SNHLY and CDR2 FYNNEI. The CDR3 extends over 13 amino acids. CDR3 protein: CASSGQGGYGYTF. The CDR3 DNA reads TGTGCCAGCAGTGGACAGGGAGGCTATGGCTACACCTTC.

The chain carries TRBV19 and TRBJ2-5; D possibly corresponds to TRBD2 (5 bases). The CDR3 loop spans 16 amino acids. V shed 1 base and J shed 7 bases, with 19 bases lying between them. CDR1 is LNHDA, CDR2 SQIVND, per germline (reference sequence). DNA for the CDR3: TGTGCCAGTAGTATAGGCCCTAGCATTGCACAAAGGACCCAGTACTTC. This gives the protein CASSIGPSIAQRTQYF.

J is TRBJ1-6 and V is TRBV6-1; no firm D call. CDR1 is MNHNS and CDR2 is SASEGT in the germline V gene. The V end lost 3 bases, the J end lost 6 bases, and 9 bases lay between the germline ends. This CDR3 contains 14 residues. CDR3 region: CASSERRGNSPLHF. CDR3 DNA sequence: TGTGCCAGCAGTGAGCGGCGGGGTAATTCACCCCTCCACTTT.

This chain joins TRBV28 and TRBJ2-5; perhaps TRBD2 as D (5 bases). The V gene's germline CDR1 is MDHEN and CDR2 SYDVKM. The CDR3 consists of 11 residues. V dropped 8 bases and J dropped 5 bases, with 9 bases sitting between them. CDR3 nucleotides: TGTGCCAGCGGGAGTGGGGAGACCCAGTACTTC. Residues: CASGSGETQYF.

The CDR3 DNA reads TGTGCCAGCAGTGAAGGGTCAGGACTAGCCCACAATGAGCAGTTCTTC. The encoded protein is CASSEGSGLAHNEQFF. The chain links TRBV2 to TRBJ2-1, with 8 bases matching TRBD2. From germline, CDR1 is SNHLY and CDR2 FYNNEI. CDR3 length equals 16 residues. The J segment lost 5 bases and the V segment lost 1 base, leaving 7 bases of the junction unmatched. Together with reference TRBV2 and TRBJ2-1, the CDR3 gives the full variable domain: EPEVTQTPSHQVTQMGQEVILRCVPISNHLYFYWYRQILGQKVEFLVSFYNNEISEKSEIFDDQFSVERPDGSNFTLKIRSTKLEDSAMYFCASSEGSGLAHNEQFFGPGTRLTVL.

The chain uses TRBV27 and TRBJ1-2; tentatively, D is TRBD1 (6 bases). There are 16 residues in the CDR3. The germline V and J ends were trimmed by 6 bases and 8 bases, with 25 bases remaining between them. Germline lookup yields CDR1 MNHEY and CDR2 SMNVEV (reference sequence). In nucleotides, the CDR3 is TGTGCCAGCAGCTCAACCCTCAGCGGACGACAGGCGGGCTACACCTTC. The encoded protein is CASSSTLSGRQAGYTF.

The chain has TRBV15 and TRBJ1-1, with 7 bases that match TRBD1. Germline V CDR1 and CDR2: LNHNV, YYDKDF (reference sequence). V was pared by 1 base and J by 5 bases, with 10 bases of the junction left unmatched. This CDR3 comprises 16 residues. The CDR3 protein is CATSRGGGRGSTEAFF. CDR3 in DNA: TGTGCCACCAGCAGAGGGGGAGGCAGGGGGAGTACTGAAGCTTTCTTT.

The V call is TRBV7-9, the J call TRBJ2-2, with 9 bases that match TRBD2. The CDR3 spans 16 residues. V gave up 0 bases and J gave up 2 bases; unmatched junction bases: 1. CDR1 and CDR2 from the germline V gene are SEHNR and FQNEAQ (reference sequence). CDR3 sequence reads: CASSLASGGNTGELFF. For the CDR3, the DNA is TGTGCCAGCAGCTTAGCTAGCGGGGGAAACACCGGGGAGCTGTTTTTT.

This clone has only a few counts. The rearrangement links TRBV7-9 to TRBJ2-7; D unresolved. Germline CDR1 SEHNR, CDR2 FQNEAQ (reference sequence). This CDR3 is 14 amino acids long. V gave up 0 bases and J gave up 0 bases, with 6 bases separating them. The CDR3, as DNA: TGTGCCAGCAGCTTAGCGGTAGCCTCCTACGAGCAGTACTTC. Translated: CASSLAVASYEQYF.

The genes are TRBV10-2 and TRBJ2-3; 14 bases agree with TRBD2. The CDR3 totals 15 residues. J was trimmed by 6 bases and V by 6 bases; bases with no gene match: 5. The germline gives CDR1 WSHSY, CDR2 SAAADI. CDR3 coding DNA: TGCGCCAGCAGACGACTAGCGGGGGGGCTGGATACGCAGTATTTT. Translation: CASRRLAGGLDTQYF.

In this sample, this clone turned up once. This chain uses TRBV15 with TRBJ1-2; D is ambiguous. Germline V gene data show CDR1 as LNHNV and CDR2 as YYDKDF (reference sequence). The CDR3 covers 13 residues. Trimming stripped 0 bases from V and 8 bases from J, with 10 bases between. The CDR3 DNA follows: TGTGCCACCAGCAGAGAAATACGGTCCGGCTACACCTTC. Translation gives CATSREIRSGYTF.

V gene TRBV7-2 combines with J gene TRBJ2-1; 7 bases are shared with TRBD2. CDR1 is SGHTA, CDR2 FQGNSA, per germline. V trimming: 3 bases; J trimming: 7 bases; junction bases outside the gene matches: 6. CDR3 length: 14 residues. The CDR3 DNA reads as TGTGCCAGCAGCTTGGGGCCTAGCGGTAATGAGCAGTTCTTC. Amino acid sequence: CASSLGPSGNEQFF. Complete variable domain (other parts from reference TRBV7-2 and TRBJ2-1): GAGVSQSPSNKVTEKGKDVELRCDPISGHTALYWYRQSLGQGLEFLIYFQGNSAPDKSGLPSDRFSAERTGGSVSTLTIQRTQQEDSAVYLCASSLGPSGNEQFFGPGTRLTVL.

As for this clone: Mismatch with germline at one junction end may stem from a read error. The chain combines TRBV4-1 with TRBJ1-4; D might be TRBD1 (5 bases). The germline V gene encodes CDR1 MGHRA and CDR2 YSYEKL. The CDR3 covers 14 residues. The CDR3 loop reads CASRQGRGNEKLFF. In DNA, the CDR3 is TGCGCCAGCAGACAAGGACGGGGGAATGAAAAACTGTTTTTT.

The chain is built from TRBV27 and TRBJ1-1; 7 bases map to TRBD1. Trimming took 3 bases from V and 6 from J; bases not matched to a gene: 7. Germline V gene lookup returns CDR1 MNHEY and CDR2 SMNVEV (reference sequence). CDR3 length: 14 residues. The CDR3 loop reads CASSFARGSSEAFF. CDR3 bases: TGTGCCAGCAGTTTCGCCAGGGGGAGTTCTGAAGCTTTCTTT.

The rearrangement joins TRBV2 to TRBJ2-1, with 14 positions matching TRBD2. CDR1 SNHLY and CDR2 FYNNEI come from the germline V gene. V shed 3 bases and J 9 bases; nucleotides not matched to a gene: 4. The CDR3 runs to 15 residues. CDR3: CASSDGTSGGREQFF. Here the CDR3 DNA reads TGTGCCAGCAGTGATGGGACTAGCGGGGGTCGTGAGCAGTTCTTC.

The CDR3 loop reads CASSQQTKNIQYF. CDR3 sequence (DNA): TGTGCCAGCAGCCAACAGACCAAAAACATTCAGTACTTC. V is TRBV14 and J is TRBJ2-4, with D unresolved. The V gene lost 2 bases and the J gene lost 2 bases, with 4 bases spanning the gap. The germline V gene has CDR1 SGHDN and CDR2 FVKESK. The CDR3 runs to 13 residues.

The chain joins TRBV24-1 to TRBJ2-2; D possibly corresponds to TRBD2 (6 bases). CDR1 and CDR2 from the germline V gene are KGHDR and SFDVKD. Trimming left V 6 bases short and J 5 bases short, with 12 bases between. The CDR3 runs to 14 residues. The CDR3 reads CATSPGVRTGELFF. The CDR3 DNA sequence: TGTGCCACCAGTCCGGGGGTAAGGACCGGGGAGCTGTTTTTT.

The rearrangement links TRBV2 to TRBJ1-4; 10 bases match TRBD1. Germline CDR1 and CDR2: SNHLY and FYNNEI. CDR3 size: 14 residues. V gave up 8 bases and J gave up 5 bases; unmatched junction bases: 5. The CDR3 protein is CASSQGQGNEKLFF. The CDR3 DNA reads TGTGCCAGCTCTCAGGGACAGGGGAATGAAAAACTGTTTTTT.

The rearrangement joins TRBV4-2 to TRBJ1-2; possible D gene TRBD1, 5 bases. CDR3 length: 16 amino acids. Germline CDR1 reads LGHNA; CDR2 reads YNFKEQ. Between the trimmed V and J ends, which lost 0 bases and 5 bases, there was a span of 16 bases. DNA for the CDR3: TGTGCCAGCAGCCAAGATCCGAAGGGGACTGGGTATGGCTACACCTTC. Its protein is CASSQDPKGTGYGYTF.

The gene calls are TRBV11-3 and TRBJ2-3, with D maybe TRBD1 (6 bases). The germline V gene has CDR1 SGHNT and CDR2 YENEEA. This CDR3 contains 13 residues. Trimming pared 6 bases from V and 4 bases from J, leaving 11 bases between. Here the CDR3 reads CASRSGVSDTQYF. The CDR3, as DNA: TGTGCCAGCAGGTCAGGGGTATCAGATACGCAGTATTTT.

V is TRBV19 and J is TRBJ2-3; 11 nucleotides match TRBD2. With V trimmed by 5 bases and J by 6 bases, 7 bases remained unmatched. This CDR3 contains 15 residues. Germline assignment: CDR1 LNHDA and CDR2 SQIVND (reference sequence). This CDR3 is CASSVLAGVTDTQYF. Written as DNA, the CDR3 is TGTGCCAGTAGTGTACTAGCGGGGGTAACGGATACGCAGTATTTT.

V gene TRBV6-4 combines with J gene TRBJ2-7, with 10 bases lining up with TRBD2. There are 15 residues in the CDR3. In germline, CDR1 is MRHNA, CDR2 SNTAGT. The junction had 6 bases not matched to a gene; V was cut back by 3 bases and J by 4 bases. As DNA, the CDR3 is TGTGCCAGCAGTGAAGCTAGCGGGAGAGGTTACGAGCAGTACTTC. This translates into CASSEASGRGYEQYF.

The rearrangement uses TRBV4-1 and TRBJ2-1, with D perhaps TRBD2 (6 bases). V dropped 1 base and J dropped 9 bases, with 16 bases sitting between them. The CDR3 runs to 15 residues. Germline V lookup: CDR1 MGHRA, CDR2 YSYEKL. The CDR3 DNA sequence: TGCGCCAGCAGCCAAGGATCGGGAGTAGTCAGTGAGCAGTTCTTC. Translating gives CASSQGSGVVSEQFF.